The 10 T cell receptor beta chains below were found in one sample sequenced in a study of blood T cell repertoires in COVID-19. Method: immunoSEQ multiplex PCR; TCRdb's copy keeps in-frame clones and lacks some. The sample has 150,000 to 180,000 clones; around four fifths are singletons. Sequencing input: PBMCs or T cells enriched from blood (not recorded which). The receptors were gathered from a man over 45 who had recovered from COVID-19.

The gene calls are TRBV5-4 and TRBJ2-3; weak D call: TRBD1 (5 bases). Per germline, CDR1 SGHNT and CDR2 YYREEE (reference sequence). Trimming took 5 bases from V and 2 from J, leaving 18 bases between them. The CDR3 is 16 amino acids. The CDR3 spells CASRTAADSVTDTQYF. CDR3 coding DNA: TGTGCCAGCAGAACCGCCGCCGACAGTGTCACAGATACGCAGTATTTT.

Concerning this clone: The same CDR3 is also encoded by other DNA sequences in this sample. V and J are TRBV5-1 and TRBJ2-2; 7 bases agree with TRBD2. CDR1 and CDR2 (germline): SGHRS, YFSETQ. This CDR3 is built from 16 residues. The trim removed 0 bases at V and 1 base at J, leaving 3 bases unmatched. This CDR3 reads CASSLAGGGNTGELFF. Here the CDR3 DNA reads TGCGCCAGCAGCTTGGCAGGCGGGGGGAACACCGGGGAGCTGTTTTTT.

The chain links TRBV3-1 (or the pseudogene TRBV3-2) to TRBJ2-1; D may be TRBD2 (7 bases). The CDR3 has 16 amino acids. V was shortened by 1 base and J by 6 bases, with 16 bases between the two germline ends. Germline CDR1 reads LGHDT; CDR2 reads YNNKEL (reference sequence). The CDR3 reads CASSQGDLGGGNEQFF. DNA for the CDR3: TGTGCCAGCAGCCAAGGGGACTTGGGAGGGGGCAATGAGCAGTTCTTC.

This chain uses TRBV19 with TRBJ2-7, with 8 bases that match TRBD1. The CDR3 runs to 14 residues. Germline loops: CDR1 LNHDA, CDR2 SQIVND (reference sequence). The ends lost 2 bases at V and 3 bases at J; junction bases unmatched: 3. CDR3 residues: CASSIRTGIYEQYF. CDR3 in DNA: TGTGCCAGTAGTATAAGGACAGGGATCTACGAGCAGTACTTC.

This sequence joins TRBV18 and TRBJ2-6; tentative D call: TRBD1 (5 bases). Germline V gene data show CDR1 as KGHSH and CDR2 as LQKENI. The CDR3 runs to 23 residues. V lost 6 bases and J 2 bases, leaving 35 bases between the germline ends. DNA for the CDR3: TGTGCCAGCTCCCTCCTACCCTTCTCGACGGTCACAGGACCAATCCCTGGGGCCAACGTCCTGACTTTC. Protein sequence: CASSLLPFSTVTGPIPGANVLTF.

V is TRBV5-6 and J is TRBJ1-5; 8 nucleotides align to TRBD1. The germline V gene has CDR1 SGHDT and CDR2 YYEEEE. CDR3 length: 14 amino acids. With 3 bases clipped from V and 7 bases from J, the junction kept 6 bases outside the gene matches. As DNA, the CDR3 is TGTGCCAGCAGCTCAGGGGGCTCGGGGCAGCCCCAGCATTTT. Its protein is CASSSGGSGQPQHF.

Only one count was recorded for this clone. The gene calls are TRBV2 and TRBJ2-7; weak D call: TRBD2 (5 bases). The V end was cut by 5 bases, the J end by 0 bases, with 20 bases between. Germline V gene data show CDR1 as SNHLY and CDR2 as FYNNEI. The CDR3 covers 17 residues. The CDR3 sequence: CASSKRMVRLSSYEQYF. The CDR3 DNA is TGTGCCAGCAGTAAGCGGATGGTTAGGCTAAGCTCCTACGAGCAGTACTTC.

The V and J genes are TRBV19 and TRBJ1-6; D might be TRBD1 (5 bases). V gave up 5 bases and J gave up 8 bases, with 22 bases separating them. The CDR3 totals 17 residues. CDR1 and CDR2 (germline): LNHDA, SQIVND (reference sequence). CDR3 coding DNA: TGTGCCAGTAGTGCCCAAGGCCCCGGGGGTGTCGATTCACCCCTCCACTTT. This gives the protein CASSAQGPGGVDSPLHF.

The chain has TRBV5-6 and TRBJ2-7, with a tentative D call TRBD2 (6 bases). This CDR3 spans 12 amino acids. The germline V and J ends were trimmed by 5 bases and 1 base, with 7 bases remaining between them. CDR1 SGHDT and CDR2 YYEEEE come from the germline V gene. The CDR3 is CASSAGSYEQYF. DNA of the CDR3: TGTGCCAGCAGTGCGGGGTCCTACGAGCAGTACTTC.

This chain links TRBV3-1 (or the pseudogene TRBV3-2) with TRBJ1-5; the D gene is possibly TRBD1 (6 bases). The germline CDR1 and CDR2 sequences are LGHDT and YNNKEL (reference sequence). The CDR3 is 17 residues long. Trimming removed 1 base from V and 7 bases from J, with 20 bases in between. CDR3 coding DNA: TGTGCCAGCAGCCAAGGTCACGGGTCGGCCCAGGGGCAGCCCCAGCATTTT. It is translated as CASSQGHGSAQGQPQHF.